Below are 13 T cell receptor beta chains sequenced from a single sample in a study of cytomegalovirus exposure and HLA in healthy donors. Sequenced by immunoSEQ multiplex PCR; TCRdb stores in-frame clones only, minus some. Of roughly 120,000 clones in the sample, approximately 91% are singletons; the top ten hold about 4.4%. Sequenced sample: PBMCs. The source of these receptors is a young man in good health and CMV-seropositive.

This chain joins TRBV4-1 and TRBJ1-6, with D possibly matching TRBD1 (6 bases). The V gene lost 5 bases and the J gene lost 6 bases, with 14 bases spanning the gap. The CDR3 runs 15 residues. CDR1 MGHRA and CDR2 YSYEKL come from the germline V gene. Here the CDR3 reads CASSYNRVANSPLHF. The DNA of the CDR3 is TGCGCCAGCAGCTACAACAGGGTGGCTAATTCACCCCTCCACTTT.

The chain recombines TRBV6-6 with TRBJ1-1; weak D call: TRBD1 (6 bases). This CDR3 region has 13 residues. The V end was cut by 6 bases, the J end by 10 bases, with 18 bases between. Germline loops: CDR1 MNHNY, CDR2 SVGAGI (reference sequence). As DNA, the CDR3 is TGTGCCAGCAGGCAGGGGTCAGGGGCCCCAGCTTTCTTT. It specifies CASRQGSGAPAFF.

The V gene is TRBV6-4, the J gene TRBJ1-2; 9 nucleotides agree with TRBD1. Germline V gene sequence: CDR1 MRHNA, CDR2 SNTAGT. The V and J ends lost 2 bases and 5 bases, in that order; junction bases with no gene match: 9. This CDR3 comprises 16 residues. CDR3 nucleotide sequence: TGTGCCAGCAGTGACCAACCGGGACAGGGTGGTTATGGCTACACCTTC. It yields the protein CASSDQPGQGGYGYTF.

The chain has TRBV10-2 and TRBJ2-7, with D possibly matching TRBD2 (5 bases). Per germline, CDR1 WSHSY and CDR2 SAAADI. Deletions cut 6 bases from V and 0 bases from J, with 9 bases between. CDR3 length: 13 amino acids. CDR3 nucleotides: TGCGCCAGCAGCTTTGGGAGCTCCTACGAGCAGTACTTC. As protein: CASSFGSSYEQYF.

The chain carries TRBV4-3 and TRBJ1-4, with 8 bases lining up with TRBD1. The V gene's germline CDR1 is LGHNA and CDR2 YSLEER. The ends lost 4 bases at V and 8 bases at J; junction bases unmatched: 9. There are 15 residues in the CDR3. CDR3 region: CASSPAGRGREKLFF. DNA of the CDR3: TGCGCCAGCAGCCCCGCCGGCAGGGGGCGAGAAAAACTGTTTTTT.

With regard to this clone: Within the sample, other DNA sequences also encode this same CDR3. The chain uses TRBV6-5 and TRBJ2-1; 9 bases align to TRBD1. Unmatched junction bases numbered 4, after V lost 2 bases and J lost 8 bases. The CDR3 totals 14 residues. CDR1 is MNHEY, CDR2 SVGAGI, per germline. The chain's CDR3 is CASSYGTGLDEQFF. CDR3 DNA sequence: TGTGCCAGCAGTTACGGGACAGGGTTGGATGAGCAGTTCTTC.

The chain links TRBV27 to TRBJ1-4; perhaps TRBD1 as D (5 bases). This CDR3 comprises 13 residues. V lost 8 bases and J 6 bases, leaving 13 bases between the germline ends. The germline V gene has CDR1 MNHEY and CDR2 SMNVEV (reference sequence). The CDR3 here is CASAPGQHEKLFF. The CDR3 bases are TGTGCCAGCGCGCCAGGGCAGCATGAAAAACTGTTTTTT.

The chain couples TRBV5-1 to TRBJ2-1; perhaps TRBD1 as D (6 bases). Germline V gene sequence: CDR1 SGHRS, CDR2 YFSETQ. V was cut by 0 bases and J by 10 bases, with 8 bases left in between. The CDR3 consists of 12 residues. CDR3 amino acids: CASSLGQVEQFF. The CDR3 region has the DNA TGCGCCAGCAGCTTGGGACAGGTAGAGCAGTTCTTC.

The gene calls are TRBV6-5 and TRBJ1-1, with a possible D match to TRBD1 (5 bases). Germline loops: CDR1 MNHEY, CDR2 SVGAGI. CDR3 length: 14 amino acids. V was trimmed by 2 bases and J by 3 bases, leaving 10 bases between them. CDR3 residues: CASSYGGVDTEAFF. In nucleotides, the CDR3 is TGTGCCAGCAGTTACGGGGGGGTTGACACTGAAGCTTTCTTT.

The chain links TRBV18 to TRBJ1-1, with TRBD1 as a possible D gene (5 bases). The CDR3 loop spans 18 amino acids. Germline assignment: CDR1 KGHSH and CDR2 LQKENI. The germline V and J ends were trimmed by 1 base and 0 bases, with 18 bases remaining between them. The CDR3 spells CASSPRRGNNFMNTEAFF. CDR3 nucleotides: TGTGCCAGCTCACCACGGAGGGGTAATAACTTCATGAACACTGAAGCTTTCTTT.

CDR3 sequence reads: CAISGASGGRGEQFF. CDR3 nucleotides: TGTGCCATCAGTGGGGCTAGCGGGGGCCGGGGTGAGCAGTTCTTC. The chain joins TRBV10-3 to TRBJ2-1; the match to TRBD2 covers 10 bases. Germline CDR1 and CDR2: ENHRY and SYGVKD. This CDR3 spans 15 amino acids. The J segment lost 9 bases and the V segment lost 4 bases, leaving 9 bases of the junction unmatched.

The chain has TRBV5-5 and TRBJ1-1, with D unclear. Germline V gene data show CDR1 as SGHKS and CDR2 as YYEKEE (reference sequence). CDR3 length: 15 residues. V dropped 0 bases and J dropped 4 bases, with 13 bases sitting between them. CDR3 loop: CASSLGGNTGTEAFF. Written as DNA, the CDR3 is TGTGCCAGCAGCTTGGGCGGGAATACGGGCACTGAAGCTTTCTTT.

The chain carries TRBV9 and TRBJ2-5; no definite D call. There are 16 residues in the CDR3. Germline assignment: CDR1 SGDLS and CDR2 YYNGEE. V was shortened by 0 bases and J by 1 base, with 13 bases between the two germline ends. CDR3 residues: CASSVGDSPTQETQYF. The CDR3 bases are TGTGCCAGCAGCGTAGGAGACTCCCCCACCCAAGAGACCCAGTACTTC.